Below are 7 T cell receptor beta chains sequenced from a single sample in a study of cytomegalovirus exposure and HLA in healthy donors. PCR involved 60 Vbeta and 13 Jbeta primers. Assay: immunoSEQ multiplex PCR; the TCRdb copy retains only in-frame clones and omits some. The profile shows roughly 98,000 clones, around 77% of them singletons. Specimen: PBMCs. All receptors derive from a female donor in good health and CMV-seronegative.

CDR3 DNA sequence: TGTGCCAGCAGACAGGGAATGTATGAGCAGTTCTTC. As protein: CASRQGMYEQFF. This rearrangement joins TRBV6-5 to TRBJ2-1, with D tentatively TRBD1 (6 bases). Germline CDR1 is MNHEY and CDR2 is SVGAGI. The length of the CDR3 is 12 residues. Between the trimmed V and J ends, which lost 6 bases and 8 bases, there was a span of 11 bases.

This clone was found a few times. V usage is TRBV6-5 and J usage is TRBJ1-1; D may be TRBD1 (5 bases). The CDR3 length is 13 residues. In germline, CDR1 is MNHEY, CDR2 SVGAGI. V lost 8 bases, J lost 8 bases, and 18 bases lay in between. The CDR3, as DNA: TGTGCCAGCGGACATCCCAGGGAATCAGAAGCTTTCTTT. Protein sequence: CASGHPRESEAFF.

Of note for this clone: A junction end diverges from the germline sequence, so it may reflect a read error. This sequence joins TRBV7-9 and TRBJ2-7; 10 bases map to TRBD1. CDR1 and CDR2 (germline): SEHNR, FQNEAQ (reference sequence). CDR3 size: 11 residues. The CDR3 region has the DNA TGTTCCAGCAGCTCCGGGACAGGGGTTAACTTC. This gives the protein CSSSSGTGVNF.

This clone was recorded only once. At one boundary the junction diverges from the germline segment, which might be a read error. The chain carries TRBV7-9 and TRBJ1-2; tentative D call: TRBD1 (5 bases). In germline, CDR1 is SEHNR, CDR2 FQNEAQ (reference sequence). This CDR3 region has 13 residues. CDR3 region: CSSSLSGFGGYTF. Here the CDR3 DNA reads TGTTCCAGCAGCTTATCAGGGTTCGGAGGCTACACCTTC. Complete variable domain (other parts from reference TRBV7-9 and TRBJ1-2): DTGVSQNPRHKITKRGQNVTFRCDPISEHNRLYWYRQTLGQGPEFLTYFQNEAQLEKSRLLSDRFSAERPKGSFSTLEIQRTEQGDSAMYLCSSSLSGFGGYTFGSGTRLTVV.

The CDR3 sequence is CASSFTGVTEAFF. For the CDR3, the DNA is TGTGCCAGCAGCTTTACAGGGGTTACTGAAGCTTTCTTT. The chain employs TRBV9 and TRBJ1-1; 7 nucleotides line up with TRBD1. From germline, CDR1 is SGDLS and CDR2 YYNGEE. With V trimmed by 4 bases and J by 5 bases, 5 bases remained unmatched. The CDR3 is made up of 13 amino acids. Filled out from reference TRBV9 and TRBJ1-1, the complete variable domain reads DSGVTQTPKHLITATGQRVTLRCSPRSGDLSVYWYQQSLDQGLQFLIQYYNGEERAKGNILERFSAQQFPDLHSELNLSSLELGDSALYFCASSFTGVTEAFFGQGTRLTVV.

The chain employs TRBV18 and TRBJ2-2, with TRBD1 matching over 8 bases. With 3 bases clipped from V and 4 bases from J, the junction kept 1 base outside the gene matches. The CDR3 length is 14 residues. Germline V gene data show CDR1 as KGHSH and CDR2 as LQKENI. This CDR3 is CASSPQGATGELFF. DNA of the CDR3: TGTGCCAGCTCACCTCAGGGGGCCACCGGGGAGCTGTTTTTT.

The table lists this clone with a count of one. V and J are TRBV19 and TRBJ1-1; D call uncertain. Germline-derived CDR1 and CDR2 are LNHDA and SQIVND (reference sequence). The CDR3 runs 11 residues. The V end lost 7 bases, the J end lost 11 bases, and 14 bases lay between the germline ends. Here the CDR3 DNA reads TGTGCCAGTACCAGCCCAGGCGAGGCTTTCTTT. It translates to CASTSPGEAFF.